The 32 T cell receptor beta chains below were found in one sample sequenced in a study of blood T cells in healthy people across ages. A J-beta primer mix and a sample-barcoded 5' primer were used in a second PCR of roughly 6 to 11 cycles. Via MiXCR, TCRdb re-called the 5' RACE reads, giving one row per CDR3 protein. Of under 2,000,000 distinct CDR3 sequences detected, 49% appear once; the ten largest clones hold 2.1%. Sequenced sample: blood. Source of these receptors: a woman aged 40 to 55 in good health.

On this clonotype itself: The CDR3 does not close with the conserved phenylalanine or tryptophan, likely indicating a read error. The CDR3 is CASTSPGTGHNEQFL. The CDR3 nucleotides read TGTGCCAGCACCTCGCCTGGGACAGGTCACAATGAGCAGTTCTTG. The chain combines TRBV27 with TRBJ2-1; 8 bases map to TRBD1. The germline V gene encodes CDR1 MNHEY and CDR2 SMNVEV (reference sequence). The CDR3 is made up of 15 amino acids. Unmatched junction bases numbered 10, after V lost 7 bases and J lost 5 bases.

This sequence joins TRBV4-1 and TRBJ1-1; TRBD1 might be the D (5 bases). V gave up 2 bases and J gave up 2 bases, with 15 bases separating them. The CDR3 runs to 16 residues. Per germline, CDR1 MGHRA and CDR2 YSYEKL. The CDR3 loop reads CASSQRATTENTEAFF. CDR3 nucleotide sequence: TGCGCCAGCAGCCAACGAGCTACGACAGAAAACACTGAAGCTTTCTTT.

The CDR3 sequence is CASAMPPWGNEQFF. Written as DNA, the CDR3 is TGTGCCAGCGCTATGCCCCCCTGGGGGAATGAGCAGTTCTTC. The V call is TRBV6-5, the J call TRBJ2-1, with D perhaps TRBD1 or TRBD2 (5 bases each). The germline gives CDR1 MNHEY, CDR2 SVGAGI. This CDR3 contains 14 residues. With 8 bases removed from V and 7 bases from J, the gap between germline ends came to 18 bases.

This sequence joins TRBV7-2 and TRBJ1-6; weak D call: TRBD1 (5 bases). V lost 1 base and J lost 6, with 13 bases in between. The germline V gene has CDR1 SGHTA and CDR2 FQGNSA. This CDR3 contains 16 residues. The CDR3 region is CASSLGSTAPNSPLHF. CDR3 sequence (DNA): TGTGCCAGCAGCTTAGGGTCGACAGCTCCTAATTCACCCCTCCACTTT.

The chain combines TRBV6-2 or TRBV6-3 with TRBJ1-1; 7 bases are a match to TRBD1. Per the germline V gene, CDR1 is MNHEY and CDR2 is SVGEGT. CDR3 length equals 17 residues. V trimming: 0 bases; J trimming: 3 bases; junction bases outside the gene matches: 10. This CDR3 is CASSYSIRKTGDTEAFF. CDR3 sequence (DNA): TGTGCCAGCAGTTACTCTATCCGCAAAACAGGGGACACTGAAGCTTTCTTT.

V and J are TRBV12-3 or TRBV12-4 and TRBJ2-3, with 10 bases identical to TRBD1. J lost 1 base, V lost 2 bases, and 6 bases had no gene match. The CDR3 consists of 17 residues. CDR3 protein: CASSLSLDRGGTDTQYF. In nucleotides, the CDR3 is TGTGCCAGCAGTTTAAGTTTGGACAGGGGGGGCACAGATACGCAGTATTTT.

The chain's CDR3 is CASRSGAGELFF. The CDR3 DNA reads as TGTGCCAGCAGATCCGGGGCCGGGGAGCTGTTTTTT. This sequence joins TRBV7-3 and TRBJ2-2, with D tentatively TRBD2 (5 bases). V lost 6 bases and J 6 bases, leaving 8 bases between the germline ends. In germline, CDR1 is SGHTA, CDR2 FQGTGA. The length of the CDR3 is 12 residues.

This clonotype was picked up many times. The chain links TRBV7-9 to TRBJ2-5; D gene uncertain. CDR1 is SEHNR, CDR2 FQNEAQ, per germline (reference sequence). V gave up 8 bases and J gave up 4 bases, with 5 bases separating them. The length of the CDR3 is 10 residues. Here the CDR3 DNA reads TGTGCCAGCGGCCTAGAGACCCAGTACTTC. This translates into CASGLETQYF.

J is TRBJ1-4 and V is TRBV7-6; D might be TRBD1 (6 bases). This CDR3 comprises 14 residues. The germline V gene has CDR1 SGHVS and CDR2 FNYEAQ. V was trimmed by 2 bases and J by 7 bases, leaving 11 bases between them. The CDR3 DNA is TGTGCCAGCAGCTTATGTGTGGGGGCTGAAAAACTGTTTTTT. This codes for CASSLCVGAEKLFF. Complete variable domain (other parts from reference TRBV7-6 and TRBJ1-4): GAGVSQSPRYKVTKRGQDVALRCDPISGHVSLYWYRQALGQGPEFLTYFNYEAQQDKSGLPNDRFSAERPEGSISTLTIQRTEQRDSAMYRCASSLCVGAEKLFFGSGTQLSVL.

This clonotype has more than one count but fewer than ten. The genes are TRBV27 and TRBJ2-3; D may be TRBD1 or TRBD2 (6 bases each). The CDR3 has 18 residues. Trimming stripped 3 bases from V and 7 bases from J, with 26 bases between. In germline, CDR1 is MNHEY, CDR2 SMNVEV (reference sequence). The CDR3 DNA reads as TGTGCCAGCAGTTTTAGGGGTCGGGGGCAGCCGAGTTTGTATACGCAGTATTTT. Protein sequence: CASSFRGRGQPSLYTQYF.

J is TRBJ1-6 and V is TRBV27; 9 nucleotides align to TRBD1. Germline lookup yields CDR1 MNHEY and CDR2 SMNVEV (reference sequence). The V gene end was trimmed by 9 bases and the J gene end by 9 bases; junction bases not matched to a gene: 6. This CDR3 has 13 amino acids. The CDR3 nucleotides read TGTGCCAGGGTGGGACAGGGTACTTCACCCCTCCACTTT. This encodes CARVGQGTSPLHF.

In regard to this clonotype: An end of the junction differs from the germline gene, which may be a read error. The V call is TRBV29-1, the J call TRBJ2-6; possibly TRBD1 for D (5 bases). The V gene's germline CDR1 is SQVTM and CDR2 ANQGSEA. This CDR3 comprises 15 residues. This CDR3 reads CSVVGRDSGANVPTF. CDR3 bases: TGCAGCGTGGTAGGACGAGACTCTGGGGCCAACGTCCCGACTTTC. Together with reference TRBV29-1 and TRBJ2-6, the CDR3 gives the full variable domain: SAVISQKPSRDICQRGTSLTIQCQVDSQVTMMFWYRQQPGQSLTLIATANQGSEATYESGFVIDKFPISRPNLTFSTLTVSNMSPEDSSIYLCSVVGRDSGANVPTFGAGSRLTVL.

The rearrangement links TRBV5-5 to TRBJ1-6, with a weak D call TRBD1 (5 bases). The CDR3 spans 16 residues. V dropped 1 base and J dropped 7 bases, with 15 bases sitting between them. From germline, CDR1 is SGHKS and CDR2 YYEKEE (reference sequence). This CDR3 reads CASSLIQGGINSPLHF. CDR3 in DNA: TGTGCCAGCAGCTTGATCCAGGGAGGCATCAATTCACCCCTCCACTTT.

In nucleotides, the CDR3 is TGTGCCAGCAGTTACTCGCGGCTAGCTTTAAGGAATGAGCAGTTCTTC. Translation: CASSYSRLALRNEQFF. V usage is TRBV6-5 and J usage is TRBJ2-1; D may be TRBD2 (5 bases). The CDR3 totals 16 residues. Trimming cost V 0 bases and J 7 bases, with 16 bases left between them. CDR1 is MNHEY and CDR2 is SVGAGI in the germline V gene.

CDR3 coding DNA: TGTGCCAGCAGCCCCTCGACCGGGACAGGGATTAAGCAGTACTTC. It encodes CASSPSTGTGIKQYF. The V call is TRBV9, the J call TRBJ2-7, with 9 positions matching TRBD1. The ends lost 4 bases at V and 8 bases at J; junction bases unmatched: 13. Germline CDR1 is SGDLS and CDR2 is YYNGEE. The CDR3 runs 15 residues.

This clonotype was observed once. The chain recombines TRBV7-6 with TRBJ2-5; D might be TRBD1 or TRBD2, each matching 5 bases. V lost 2 bases, J lost 11 bases, and 21 bases lay in between. The CDR3 is 15 residues long. Germline loops: CDR1 SGHVS, CDR2 FNYEAQ. DNA of the CDR3: TGTGCCAGCAGCTTAATCTCGGGGCAGCGCGGTGAGCAGTACTTC. Amino acids: CASSLISGQRGEQYF. Full variable domain (remainder filled in from reference TRBV7-6 and TRBJ2-5): GAGVSQSPRYKVTKRGQDVALRCDPISGHVSLYWYRQALGQGPEFLTYFNYEAQQDKSGLPNDRFSAERPEGSISTLTIQRTEQRDSAMYRCASSLISGQRGEQYFGPGTRLLVL.

The chain couples TRBV2 to TRBJ2-5, with unresolved D. Germline assignment: CDR1 SNHLY and CDR2 FYNNEI. V was clipped by 2 bases and J by 3 bases, with 7 bases between them. The CDR3 consists of 13 residues. This CDR3 reads CASSETMEETQYF. The CDR3 coding sequence is TGTGCCAGCAGTGAAACGATGGAAGAGACCCAGTACTTC.

This chain connects TRBV7-9 to TRBJ2-7; D might be TRBD1 or TRBD2, each matching 7 bases. The end of the DNA aligns better with TRBJ2-5, so the J call may be wrong. Per germline, CDR1 SEHNR and CDR2 FQNEAQ (reference sequence). There are 18 residues in the CDR3. The CDR3 sequence is CASSHPISPSGGVETQYF. For the CDR3, the DNA is TGTGCCAGCAGTCACCCGATCTCACCCTCAGGGGGGGTCGAGACCCAGTACTTC.

This sequence joins TRBV29-1 and TRBJ2-2, with TRBD1 matching 7 bases. CDR1 and CDR2 (germline): SQVTM, ANQGSEA. V lost 5 bases, J lost 2 bases, and 5 bases stayed unmatched. This CDR3 has 14 amino acids. CDR3 bases: TGCAGCGTTTACAGACAGGGAAACACCGGGGAGCTGTTTTTT. Protein product: CSVYRQGNTGELFF.

Details on this clonotype: The germline gene is not matched at one end of the junction; a read error may be the cause. V is TRBV11-2 and J is TRBJ2-3; TRBD1 aligns across 7 bases. The CDR3 is made up of 17 amino acids. Looked up from germline, CDR1 is SGHAT and CDR2 is FQNNGV. In DNA form, the CDR3 reads TGTGCCAGCAGCTTACAAGGGGGACAGAGAAGCACAGATACGCGGTATTTT. This translates into CASSLQGGQRSTDTRYF.

This clonotype has more than one count but fewer than ten. The chain links TRBV4-3 to TRBJ2-1, with 7 positions matching TRBD2. V lost 0 bases to trimming and J lost 8 bases; unmatched junction nucleotides: 7. CDR3 length equals 15 residues. Germline V gene data show CDR1 as LGHNA and CDR2 as YSLEER. The CDR3 loop is CASSQEETSYDEQFF. DNA for the CDR3: TGCGCCAGCAGCCAAGAAGAGACTAGCTATGATGAGCAGTTCTTC.

V usage is TRBV15 and J usage is TRBJ2-1; D assignment may be TRBD1 or TRBD2 (6 bases each). V was shortened by 1 base and J by 8 bases, with 15 bases between the two germline ends. CDR1 is LNHNV, CDR2 YYDKDF, per germline (reference sequence). The CDR3 spans 15 residues. The CDR3 region has the DNA TGTGCCACCAGCAGAGTTCCGAGGGGGGTGGATGAGCAGTTCTTC. Its translation is CATSRVPRGVDEQFF.

The chain employs TRBV21-1 and TRBJ2-5; TRBD1, the D gene given by the table, was not confirmed from the DNA. TRBV21-1 is a listed pseudogene. CDR3 length: 14 residues. The CDR3 DNA reads TGTGCCAGCAGGGGGCTTCGGTCACAAGAGACCCAGTACTTC. It specifies CASRGLRSQETQYF.

The chain employs TRBV20-1 and TRBJ2-1; 9 bases are a match to TRBD2. Germline V gene sequence: CDR1 DFQATT, CDR2 SNEGSKA (reference sequence). J was trimmed by 5 bases and V by 0 bases; bases with no gene match: 14. The CDR3 consists of 18 residues. CDR3 sequence: CSAREILGGSGGHNEQFF. CDR3 nucleotides: TGCAGTGCTAGAGAAATCTTGGGGGGTAGCGGGGGACACAATGAGCAGTTCTTC.

This clonotype was picked up a small number of times. J is TRBJ1-2 and V is TRBV3-1; 7 positions match TRBD1. The junction had 9 bases not matched to a gene; V was cut back by 0 bases and J by 5 bases. The CDR3 totals 16 residues. The germline V gene has CDR1 LGHDT and CDR2 YNNKEL (reference sequence). The CDR3 coding sequence is TGTGCCAGCAGCCAAGATCTTGACAGGGTGGAATATGGCTACACCTTC. It translates to CASSQDLDRVEYGYTF.

This clonotype showed up just a few times. The CDR3 loop is CASSPESGRETQYF. The CDR3 coding sequence is TGTGCCAGCAGTCCTGAGTCGGGGAGGGAGACCCAGTACTTC. The V gene is TRBV11-2, the J gene TRBJ2-5; tentatively, D is TRBD2 (6 bases). The CDR3 spans 14 residues. CDR1 is SGHAT and CDR2 is FQNNGV in the germline V gene. V was clipped by 6 bases and J by 5 bases, with 16 bases between them.

The chain links TRBV24-1 to TRBJ2-1; D not resolved. CDR1 and CDR2 from the germline V gene are KGHDR and SFDVKD. With 5 bases removed from V and 6 bases from J, the gap between germline ends came to 10 bases. This CDR3 spans 13 amino acids. CDR3 in amino acids: CATSAPPANEQFF. In DNA, the CDR3 is TGTGCCACCAGTGCCCCGCCGGCCAATGAGCAGTTCTTC.

The J gene is TRBJ2-1, the V gene TRBV6-5, with TRBD2 matching over 8 bases. J was trimmed by 8 bases and V by 7 bases; bases with no gene match: 10. Per the germline V gene, CDR1 is MNHEY and CDR2 is SVGAGI. The CDR3 is 14 amino acids. The CDR3: CASNPGTRSDEQFF. DNA of the CDR3: TGTGCCAGCAACCCCGGGACTAGGAGTGATGAGCAGTTCTTC.

This clonotype was seen ten or more times. The chain joins TRBV20-1 to TRBJ2-5, with D perhaps given as TRBD1 or TRBD2 (5 bases each). The CDR3 contains 14 residues. V lost 1 base and J 6 bases, leaving 15 bases between the germline ends. Per the germline V gene, CDR1 is DFQATT and CDR2 is SNEGSKA (reference sequence). As DNA, the CDR3 is TGCAGTGCTAGAGGGGACCACCAACGGAAGACCCAGTACTTC. This sequence encodes CSARGDHQRKTQYF.

This clonotype appeared a few times. Written as DNA, the CDR3 is TGCAGCGCTCTAGCGGGGGGGCGAGAGACCCAGTACTTC. It is translated as CSALAGGRETQYF. The gene calls are TRBV29-1 and TRBJ2-5; 12 nucleotides match TRBD2. Germline CDR1 is SQVTM and CDR2 is ANQGSEA. The CDR3 has 13 amino acids. Unmatched junction bases numbered 4, after V lost 7 bases and J lost 4 bases.

The V call is TRBV7-2, the J call TRBJ2-1; D unclear. From germline, CDR1 is SGHTA and CDR2 FQGNSA. This CDR3 spans 15 amino acids. V was shortened by 4 bases and J by 0 bases, with 10 bases between the two germline ends. The CDR3 bases are TGTGCCAGCAGCTCAACAGTTCTCTCCTACAATGAGCAGTTCTTC. Encoded protein: CASSSTVLSYNEQFF.

This clonotype was recorded once. The CDR3 sequence is CSARDALVSSYEQYF. CDR3 bases: TGCAGTGCTAGAGACGCACTAGTCTCCTCCTACGAGCAGTACTTC. V is TRBV20-1 and J is TRBJ2-7; perhaps TRBD2 as D (5 bases). The CDR3 extends over 15 amino acids. The V and J ends lost 0 bases and 0 bases respectively, with 12 bases between them. Germline V gene lookup returns CDR1 DFQATT and CDR2 SNEGSKA (reference sequence).